Detailed here is one T cell receptor beta chain. The target antigen is unknown. There are 18 residues in the CDR3. Per the germline V gene, CDR1 is SGDLS and CDR2 is YYNGEE. Losses at the gene ends were 0 bases for V and 0 bases for J; bases not matched to a gene: 6. The entry originates in a study of cytomegalovirus exposure and HLA in healthy donors. Regarding the study as a whole: It was reported that TCR beta sequences correctly inferred the HLA-A and HLA-B alleles for most subjects. Evidence from a later analysis indicated that most CMV-associated TCR beta chains looked HLA-restricted. The authors enumerated over 150 TCR beta chains as linked to cytomegalovirus.

The PCR had 60 Vbeta and 13 Jbeta primers. The table came from immunoSEQ multiplex PCR; TCRdb's copy has only in-frame clones and leaves some out. The table lists roughly 100,000 clones, around 73% of them singletons. The source of this sequence is a man under 40 in good health and CMV-seronegative. This rearrangement joins TRBV9 to TRBJ2-6; 7 nucleotides match TRBD1. Sequenced: PBMCs. This chain's CDR3 is CASSVARTGSSGANVLTF. For the CDR3, the DNA is TGTGCCAGCAGCGTAGCAAGGACAGGTAGCTCTGGGGCCAACGTCCTGACTTTC.